The 28 T cell receptor beta chains in this list originate from one sample, sequenced in a study of TIL therapy for anti-PD-1-resistant metastatic lung cancer. The sample's time point: pre-treatment sample, taken before nivolumab and TIL therapy. This was the immunoSEQ v3 assay. Assay used: immunoSEQ multiplex PCR; TCRdb lists only in-frame clones, some missing. The sample consists of about 59,000 clones, less than 85% of them appearing once. Sequenced material: blood, taken at baseline. The receptors stem from a person between 25 and 79 years old with non-small cell lung cancer.

V and J are TRBV12-5 and TRBJ2-1; D might be TRBD1 (6 bases). The CDR3 is made up of 16 amino acids. The germline V and J ends were trimmed by 4 bases and 9 bases, with 22 bases remaining between them. The germline CDR1 and CDR2 sequences are LGHNT and FRNRAP. The CDR3 region is CASGYGSPQGSFEQFF. The CDR3 DNA reads TGTGCTAGTGGTTACGGAAGCCCCCAGGGGAGCTTTGAGCAGTTCTTC. The complete variable domain, with remaining parts taken from reference TRBV12-5 and TRBJ2-1, reads DARVTQTPRHKVTEMGQEVTMRCQPILGHNTVFWYRQTMMQGLELLAYFRNRAPLDDSGMPKDRFSAEMPDATLATLKIQPSEPRDSAVYFCASGYGSPQGSFEQFFGPGTRLTVL.

A few counts support this clone. The chain couples TRBV7-2 to TRBJ2-5; 7 bases are shared with TRBD2. CDR3 length: 14 residues. Losses at the gene ends were 0 bases for V and 3 bases for J; bases not matched to a gene: 1. In germline, CDR1 is SGHTA, CDR2 FQGNSA. CDR3 loop: CASSLAAGEETQYF. Written as DNA, the CDR3 is TGTGCCAGCAGCTTAGCGGCGGGAGAAGAGACCCAGTACTTC.

This sequence joins TRBV6-5 and TRBJ1-6; 10 bases match TRBD1. Germline values: CDR1 MNHEY, CDR2 SVGAGI. The CDR3 is 15 amino acids. V shed 5 bases, J shed 10 bases, and the junction held 8 bases outside the gene matches. The CDR3 coding sequence is TGTGCCAGCAGTCTGACAGGGGGCTTATACTCACCCCTCCACTTT. It specifies CASSLTGGLYSPLHF.

This rearrangement joins TRBV27 to TRBJ1-5; D might be TRBD1 (5 bases). This CDR3 has 14 residues. The V end was cut by 2 bases, the J end by 6 bases, with 11 bases between. Germline assignment: CDR1 MNHEY and CDR2 SMNVEV (reference sequence). The CDR3 loop is CASSLQGSGQPQHF. The CDR3 DNA sequence: TGTGCCAGCAGTTTACAGGGTTCAGGTCAGCCCCAGCATTTT.

This clone came up once. The chain employs TRBV29-1 and TRBJ1-1; D is ambiguous. The CDR3 totals 10 residues. Germline CDR1 reads SQVTM; CDR2 reads ANQGSEA. Trimming took off 4 bases at V and 6 bases at J, with 6 bases between the two ends. The CDR3 coding sequence is TGCAGCGTTGGATCGGCTGAAGCTTTCTTT. It is translated as CSVGSAEAFF.

This clone was observed a handful of times. CDR3 sequence (DNA): TGTGCCACCACTGGAGAGCATGGAAACACCGGGGAGCTGTTTTTT. Residues: CATTGEHGNTGELFF. The chain joins TRBV2 to TRBJ2-2; D gene uncertain. Germline CDR1 and CDR2: SNHLY and FYNNEI. The CDR3 runs 15 residues. V lost 10 bases and J lost 2, with 17 bases in between.

This clone was observed a single time. The chain recombines TRBV7-6 with TRBJ1-1; D ambiguous. CDR1 is SGHVS and CDR2 is FNYEAQ in the germline V gene. The CDR3 length is 14 residues. The V end was cut by 6 bases, the J end by 4 bases, with 15 bases between. The CDR3 is CASRLAEIGTEAFF. Written as DNA, the CDR3 is TGTGCCAGCAGATTGGCGGAGATTGGCACTGAAGCTTTCTTT.

This clone was seen a few times. The genes are TRBV4-2 and TRBJ2-3; 8 positions agree with TRBD2. V lost 1 base, J lost 3 bases, and 3 bases stayed unmatched. Germline V gene data show CDR1 as LGHNA and CDR2 as YNFKEQ. The CDR3 runs 15 residues. The CDR3 reads CASSQVGGGTDTQYF. For the CDR3, the DNA is TGTGCCAGCAGCCAAGTCGGCGGGGGGACAGATACGCAGTATTTT.

This clone was counted only a few times. The chain combines TRBV9 with TRBJ1-3; unclear D gene. Germline V CDR1 and CDR2: SGDLS, YYNGEE. CDR3 size: 14 residues. V lost 2 bases to trimming and J lost 0 bases, with 6 bases between them. The chain's CDR3 is CASSVLDSGNTIYF. The CDR3 DNA sequence: TGTGCCAGCAGCGTCCTAGACTCTGGAAACACCATATATTTT.

This clone was found a few times. The V and J genes are TRBV6-1 and TRBJ2-7, with D possibly being TRBD1 (7 bases). This CDR3 spans 15 amino acids. The germline CDR1 and CDR2 sequences are MNHNS and SASEGT. Trimming took off 5 bases at V and 4 bases at J, with 18 bases between the two ends. The CDR3 DNA reads TGTGCCAGCAGTACAGCTAGGACAGGAGGGTACGAGCAGTACTTC. Translation gives CASSTARTGGYEQYF.

The chain carries TRBV27 and TRBJ2-7; TRBD1 matches at 8 bases. Per germline, CDR1 MNHEY and CDR2 SMNVEV (reference sequence). V shed 6 bases, J shed 0 bases, and the junction held 7 bases outside the gene matches. The CDR3 consists of 15 residues. The CDR3 DNA reads as TGTGCCAGCAGCTCTCTGACAGGGGACTCCTACGAGCAGTACTTC. Translated: CASSSLTGDSYEQYF.

The sample holds a few counts of this clone. The rearrangement links TRBV6-5 to TRBJ2-5; D is unresolved. The CDR3 is made up of 16 amino acids. With 0 bases removed from V and 1 base from J, the gap between germline ends came to 12 bases. In germline, CDR1 is MNHEY, CDR2 SVGAGI. CDR3 amino acids: CASSYSIAASQETQYF. The CDR3 nucleotides read TGTGCCAGCAGTTACTCGATCGCAGCCTCCCAAGAGACCCAGTACTTC.

The chain has TRBV4-1 and TRBJ2-1; 7 bases map to TRBD2. This CDR3 contains 20 residues. V dropped 0 bases and J dropped 0; count of bases not matched to a gene: 14. Per the germline V gene, CDR1 is MGHRA and CDR2 is YSYEKL. The CDR3 is CASSQEPYSGESSSYNEQFF. As DNA, the CDR3 is TGCGCCAGCAGCCAAGAGCCGTACAGCGGGGAGAGCAGCTCCTACAATGAGCAGTTCTTC.

The chain links TRBV4-1 to TRBJ2-1, with D tentatively TRBD1 (6 bases). The CDR3 sequence is 15 residues long. V was pared by 6 bases and J by 0 bases, with 12 bases between. Germline CDR1 is MGHRA and CDR2 is YSYEKL. The CDR3 loop reads CASSRTALSYNEQFF. The DNA of the CDR3 is TGCGCCAGCAGTCGGACAGCTCTCTCCTACAATGAGCAGTTCTTC.

The chain is built from TRBV2 and TRBJ2-7; D perhaps matches TRBD1 (5 bases). The CDR3 is 15 residues long. V was pared by 3 bases and J by 4 bases, with 16 bases between. In germline, CDR1 is SNHLY, CDR2 FYNNEI. The DNA of the CDR3 is TGTGCCAGCAGTGATGTCAGGGCAGGGCCTTACGAGCAGTACTTC. As protein: CASSDVRAGPYEQYF.

The rearrangement uses TRBV10-3 and TRBJ2-7; either TRBD1 or TRBD2 may supply D (5 bases each). The CDR3 has 14 amino acids. V shed 4 bases and J shed 2 bases, with 12 bases lying between them. Germline V lookup: CDR1 ENHRY, CDR2 SYGVKD. The CDR3 nucleotides read TGTGCCATCAGTGCGCTCCGGGACCCCTACGAGCAGTACTTC. Encoded protein: CAISALRDPYEQYF.

The rearrangement links TRBV5-5 to TRBJ1-1; D unclear. The V gene's germline CDR1 is SGHKS and CDR2 YYEKEE (reference sequence). V was shortened by 0 bases and J by 4 bases, with 7 bases between the two germline ends. The CDR3 contains 13 residues. CDR3 loop: CASSLGVGTEAFF. The CDR3 DNA is TGTGCCAGCAGCTTGGGGGTGGGCACTGAAGCTTTCTTT.

The chain carries TRBV28 and TRBJ2-2, with 9 nucleotides matching TRBD1. The ends lost 10 bases at V and 5 bases at J; junction bases unmatched: 8. Germline V gene sequence: CDR1 MDHEN, CDR2 SYDVKM. The CDR3 runs to 14 residues. CDR3 nucleotides: TGTGCCACCCACCGGGACAGGGTGACCGGGGAGCTGTTTTTT. Translating gives CATHRDRVTGELFF. Combining the CDR3 with reference TRBV28 and TRBJ2-2 gives the whole variable domain DVKVTQSSRYLVKRTGEKVFLECVQDMDHENMFWYRQDPGLGLRLIYFSYDVKMKEKGDIPEGYSVSREKKERFSLILESASTNQTSMYLCATHRDRVTGELFFGEGSRLTVL.

V usage is TRBV7-9 and J usage is TRBJ2-1, with 9 positions matching TRBD1. CDR1 SEHNR and CDR2 FQNEAQ come from the germline V gene (reference sequence). The V segment lost 3 bases and the J segment 13 bases; nucleotides outside the gene matches: 10. This CDR3 is built from 14 residues. In DNA form, the CDR3 reads TGTGCCAGCAGCTTCTCGCCGCCGGACAGGGGCCAGTTCTTC. Protein sequence: CASSFSPPDRGQFF.

The gene calls are TRBV5-1 and TRBJ2-1, with TRBD1 matching over 7 bases. The CDR3 extends over 14 amino acids. Looked up from germline, CDR1 is SGHRS and CDR2 is YFSETQ. The J segment lost 4 bases and the V segment lost 4 bases, leaving 5 bases of the junction unmatched. This chain's CDR3 is CASSLGDSYNEQFF. CDR3 sequence (DNA): TGCGCCAGCAGCCTCGGGGACAGTTACAATGAGCAGTTCTTC.

This clone was counted a single time. The rearrangement uses TRBV5-5 and TRBJ2-3, with D unclear. V was trimmed by 3 bases and J by 6 bases, leaving 8 bases between them. The length of the CDR3 is 12 residues. CDR1 is SGHKS, CDR2 YYEKEE, per germline (reference sequence). In DNA, the CDR3 is TGTGCCAGCAGCTGGTCAGTGGATACGCAGTATTTT. Residues: CASSWSVDTQYF.

The CDR3 here is CATSRGGNEKLFF. CDR3 coding DNA: TGTGCCACCAGCAGAGGCGGTAATGAAAAACTGTTTTTT. This rearrangement joins TRBV15 to TRBJ1-4; no firm D call. Germline V gene lookup returns CDR1 LNHNV and CDR2 YYDKDF (reference sequence). V shed 1 base and J shed 4 bases, with 4 bases lying between them. CDR3 length: 13 amino acids.

V and J are TRBV6-5 and TRBJ2-2, with TRBD1 identical over 9 bases. Germline lookup yields CDR1 MNHEY and CDR2 SVGAGI. This CDR3 region has 15 residues. V was clipped by 6 bases and J by 1 base; unmatched bases: 3. The CDR3 DNA reads TGTGCCAGCAGCTGGGGACAGGGGAACACCGGGGAGCTGTTTTTT. Residues: CASSWGQGNTGELFF.

This chain joins TRBV2 and TRBJ1-5; TRBD1 matches 10 bases. Germline CDR1 SNHLY, CDR2 FYNNEI. Trimming at V came to 4 bases and at J to 6 bases, leaving 6 bases not matched to a gene. The CDR3 totals 15 residues. Written as DNA, the CDR3 is TGTGCCAGCAGTGGTAATAGGGACAGGGGTCAGCCCCAGCATTTT. Translated: CASSGNRDRGQPQHF.

The chain uses TRBV7-2 and TRBJ2-1; D is possibly TRBD1 (7 bases). This CDR3 contains 15 residues. Trimming took off 5 bases at V and 2 bases at J, with 13 bases between the two ends. Germline V gives CDR1 SGHTA, CDR2 FQGNSA. DNA of the CDR3: TGTGCCAGCAGCCGGGGGCAGGGGGCCTACAATGAGCAGTTCTTC. Encoded protein: CASSRGQGAYNEQFF.

J is TRBJ2-1 and V is TRBV4-3, with 13 bases lining up with TRBD2. The CDR3 covers 18 residues. Germline CDR1 reads LGHNA; CDR2 reads YSLEER. V dropped 0 bases and J dropped 8; count of bases not matched to a gene: 10. CDR3 sequence reads: CASSQEIPGTSGNDEQFF. CDR3 coding DNA: TGCGCCAGCAGCCAAGAGATCCCCGGGACTAGCGGGAACGATGAGCAGTTCTTC.

The V and J genes are TRBV4-2 and TRBJ1-6; D may be TRBD1 (5 bases). Deletions cut 4 bases from V and 8 bases from J, with 12 bases between. Germline V gene data show CDR1 as LGHNA and CDR2 as YNFKEQ. The length of the CDR3 is 14 residues. The CDR3 bases are TGTGCCAGCAGCCTGAAGGGGAGTGATTCACCCCTCCACTTT. Translation gives CASSLKGSDSPLHF.

This clone was counted a single time. The chain combines TRBV15 with TRBJ1-5; D is uncertain. V was trimmed by 0 bases and J by 1 base, leaving 10 bases between them. CDR3 length: 16 residues. Looked up from germline, CDR1 is LNHNV and CDR2 is YYDKDF (reference sequence). CDR3 loop: CATSREVLSSNQPQHF. The CDR3 DNA follows: TGTGCCACCAGCAGAGAGGTACTATCGAGCAATCAGCCCCAGCATTTT. Together with reference TRBV15 and TRBJ1-5, the CDR3 gives the full variable domain: DAMVIQNPRYQVTQFGKPVTLSCSQTLNHNVMYWYQQKSSQAPKLLFHYYDKDFNNEADTPDNFQSRRPNTSFCFLDIRSPGLGDTAMYLCATSREVLSSNQPQHFGDGTRLSIL.